Included here is one TCR beta chain sequence, with context. The data stem from a study of response to subunit inactivated influenza vaccine. The CDR3 consists of 19 residues. Trimming took 5 bases from V and 0 from J, leaving 23 bases between them. Germline assignment: CDR1 SGHAT and CDR2 FQDESV (reference sequence). TCRdb ran MiXCR on the RT-PCR reads and lists one entry per CDR3 protein. The profile shows about 540,000 distinct CDR3 sequences, around a quarter of them singletons. These data are also associated with another study on T cells expressing NK-cell markers. From that paper: UMIs were included in TCR beta cDNA generated by 5'RACE template switching. Seven HCMV-seropositive donors and one seronegative donor made up the eight sequenced donors.

The sample in question was CD4+ T cells sorted from PBMCs, obtained approximately 13 days after vaccination. The chain joins TRBV11-1 to TRBJ1-3; TRBD1 is a possible D gene (5 bases). The clonotype originates from a man between 45 and 60 years old who received an inactivated influenza vaccine. This CDR3 reads CASSPKTRDRGRSGNTIYF. CDR3 DNA: TGTGCCAGCAGCCCCAAGACCCGGGACCGAGGACGCTCTGGAAACACCATATATTTT.